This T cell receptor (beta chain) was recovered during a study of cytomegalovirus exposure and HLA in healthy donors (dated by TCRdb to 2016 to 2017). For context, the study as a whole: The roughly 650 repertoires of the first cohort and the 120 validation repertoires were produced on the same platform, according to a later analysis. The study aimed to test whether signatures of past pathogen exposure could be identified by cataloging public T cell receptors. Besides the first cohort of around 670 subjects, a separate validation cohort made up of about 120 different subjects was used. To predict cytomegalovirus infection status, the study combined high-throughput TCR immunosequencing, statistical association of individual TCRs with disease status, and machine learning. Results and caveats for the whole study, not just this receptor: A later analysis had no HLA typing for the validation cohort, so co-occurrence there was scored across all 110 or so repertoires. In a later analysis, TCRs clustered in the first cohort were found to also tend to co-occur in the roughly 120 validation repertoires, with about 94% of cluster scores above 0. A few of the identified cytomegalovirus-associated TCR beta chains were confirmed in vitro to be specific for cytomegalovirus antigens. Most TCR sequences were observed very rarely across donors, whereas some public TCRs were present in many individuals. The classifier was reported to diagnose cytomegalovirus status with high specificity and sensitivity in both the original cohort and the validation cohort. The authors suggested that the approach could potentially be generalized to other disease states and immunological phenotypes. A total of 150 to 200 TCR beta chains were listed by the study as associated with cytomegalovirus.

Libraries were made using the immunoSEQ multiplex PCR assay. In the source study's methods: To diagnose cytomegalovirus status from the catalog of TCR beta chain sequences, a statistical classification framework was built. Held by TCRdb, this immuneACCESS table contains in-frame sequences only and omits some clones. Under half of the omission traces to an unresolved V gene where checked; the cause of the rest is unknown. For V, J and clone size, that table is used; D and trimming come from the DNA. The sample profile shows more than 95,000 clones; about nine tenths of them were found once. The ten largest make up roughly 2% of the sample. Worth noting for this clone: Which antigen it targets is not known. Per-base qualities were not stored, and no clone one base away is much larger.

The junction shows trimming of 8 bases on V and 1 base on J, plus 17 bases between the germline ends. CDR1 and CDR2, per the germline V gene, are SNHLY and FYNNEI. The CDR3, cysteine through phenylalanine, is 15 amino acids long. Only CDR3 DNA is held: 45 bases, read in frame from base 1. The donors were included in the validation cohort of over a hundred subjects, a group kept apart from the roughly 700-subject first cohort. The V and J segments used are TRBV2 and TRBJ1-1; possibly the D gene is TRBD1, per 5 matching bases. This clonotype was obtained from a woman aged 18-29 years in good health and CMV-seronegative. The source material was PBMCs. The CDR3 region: CASLTEKASNTEAFF. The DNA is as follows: TGTGCCAGCTTGACAGAAAAAGCGTCGAACACTGAAGCTTTCTTT.